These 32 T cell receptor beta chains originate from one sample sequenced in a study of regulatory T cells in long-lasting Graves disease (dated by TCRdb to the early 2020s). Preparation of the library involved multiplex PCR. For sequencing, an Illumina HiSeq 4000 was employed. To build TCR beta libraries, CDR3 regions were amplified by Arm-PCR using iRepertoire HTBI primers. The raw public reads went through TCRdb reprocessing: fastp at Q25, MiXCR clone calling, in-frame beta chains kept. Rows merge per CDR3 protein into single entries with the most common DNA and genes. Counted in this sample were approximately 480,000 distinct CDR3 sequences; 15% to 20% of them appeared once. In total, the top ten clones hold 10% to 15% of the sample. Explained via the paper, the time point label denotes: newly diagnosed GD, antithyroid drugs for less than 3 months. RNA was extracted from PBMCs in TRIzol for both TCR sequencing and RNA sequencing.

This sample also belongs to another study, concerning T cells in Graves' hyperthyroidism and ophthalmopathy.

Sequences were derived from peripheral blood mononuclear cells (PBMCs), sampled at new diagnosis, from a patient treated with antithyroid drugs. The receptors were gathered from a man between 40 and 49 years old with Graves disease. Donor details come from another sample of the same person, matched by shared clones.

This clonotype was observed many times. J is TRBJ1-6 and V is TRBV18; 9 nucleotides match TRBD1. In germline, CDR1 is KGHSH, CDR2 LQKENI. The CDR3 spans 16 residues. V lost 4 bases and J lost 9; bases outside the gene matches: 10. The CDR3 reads CASSRQDRGRSSPLHF. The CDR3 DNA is TGTGCCAGCTCACGACAGGACAGGGGACGTAGTTCACCCCTCCACTTT.

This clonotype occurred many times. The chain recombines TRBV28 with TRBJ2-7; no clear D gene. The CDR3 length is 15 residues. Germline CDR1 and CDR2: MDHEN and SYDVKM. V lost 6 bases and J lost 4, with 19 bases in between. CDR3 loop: CASSPSDGGGYEQYF. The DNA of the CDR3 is TGTGCCAGCAGCCCCAGTGACGGTGGTGGATACGAGCAGTACTTC.

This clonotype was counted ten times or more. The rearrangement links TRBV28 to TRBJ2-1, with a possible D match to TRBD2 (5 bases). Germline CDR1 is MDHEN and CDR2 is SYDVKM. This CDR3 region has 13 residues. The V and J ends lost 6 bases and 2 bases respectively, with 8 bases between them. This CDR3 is CASRTGTYNEQFF. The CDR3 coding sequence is TGTGCCAGCAGAACCGGGACCTACAATGAGCAGTTCTTC.

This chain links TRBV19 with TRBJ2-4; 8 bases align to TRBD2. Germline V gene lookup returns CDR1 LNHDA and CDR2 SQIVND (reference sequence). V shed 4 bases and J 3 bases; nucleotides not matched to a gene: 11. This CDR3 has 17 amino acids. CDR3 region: CASSKAGGGLGKNIQYF. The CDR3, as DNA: TGTGCCAGTAGTAAGGCGGGAGGTGGGCTCGGCAAAAACATTCAGTACTTC.

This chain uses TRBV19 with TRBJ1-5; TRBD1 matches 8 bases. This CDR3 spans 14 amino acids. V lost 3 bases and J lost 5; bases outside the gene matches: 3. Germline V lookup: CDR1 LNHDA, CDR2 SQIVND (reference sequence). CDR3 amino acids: CASSIPGGHQPQHF. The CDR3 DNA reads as TGTGCCAGTAGTATCCCAGGGGGCCATCAGCCCCAGCATTTT.

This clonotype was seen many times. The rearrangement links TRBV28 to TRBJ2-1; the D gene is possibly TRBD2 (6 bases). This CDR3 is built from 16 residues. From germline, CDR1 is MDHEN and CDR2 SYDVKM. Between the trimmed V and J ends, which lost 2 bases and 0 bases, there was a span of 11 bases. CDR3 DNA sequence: TGTGCCAGCAGTTTAATGGGCGGGGACTCCTACAATGAGCAGTTCTTC. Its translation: CASSLMGGDSYNEQFF.

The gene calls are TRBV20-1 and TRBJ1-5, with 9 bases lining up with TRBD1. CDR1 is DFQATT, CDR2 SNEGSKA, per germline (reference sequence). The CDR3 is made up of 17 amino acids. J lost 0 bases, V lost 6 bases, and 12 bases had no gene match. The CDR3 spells CSAETGQGPNSNQPQHF. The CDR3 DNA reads TGCAGTGCGGAAACCGGACAGGGGCCCAATAGCAATCAGCCCCAGCATTTT.

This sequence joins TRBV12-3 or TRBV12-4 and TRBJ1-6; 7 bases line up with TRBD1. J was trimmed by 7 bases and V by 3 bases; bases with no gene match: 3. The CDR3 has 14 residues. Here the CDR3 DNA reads TGTGCCAGCAGTTTGATGGGACAGAATTCACCCCTCCACTTT. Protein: CASSLMGQNSPLHF.

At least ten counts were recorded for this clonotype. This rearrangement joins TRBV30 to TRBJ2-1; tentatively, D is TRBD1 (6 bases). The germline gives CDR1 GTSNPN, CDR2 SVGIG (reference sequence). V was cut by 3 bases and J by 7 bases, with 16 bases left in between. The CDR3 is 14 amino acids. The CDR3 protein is CAWSILQGSNEQFF. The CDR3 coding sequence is TGTGCCTGGAGCATTCTACAGGGTAGTAATGAGCAGTTCTTC.

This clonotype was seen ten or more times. The DNA of the CDR3 is TGCAGCGTTGAGACCCGGGACAGCGATGACCCAGCCAAAAACATTCAGTACTTC. This encodes CSVETRDSDDPAKNIQYF. V usage is TRBV29-1 and J usage is TRBJ2-4, with TRBD1 matching over 7 bases. This CDR3 comprises 18 residues. Germline trimming cut 3 bases from V and 0 bases from J; bases unmatched to any gene: 14. Germline V lookup: CDR1 SQVTM, CDR2 ANQGSEA.

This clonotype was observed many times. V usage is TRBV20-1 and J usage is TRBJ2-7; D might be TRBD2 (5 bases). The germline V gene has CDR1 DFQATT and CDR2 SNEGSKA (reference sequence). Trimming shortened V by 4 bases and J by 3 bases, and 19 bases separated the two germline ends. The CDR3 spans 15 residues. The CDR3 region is CSAIDGEHEGYEQYF. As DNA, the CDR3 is TGCAGTGCTATTGATGGGGAGCATGAAGGCTACGAGCAGTACTTC.

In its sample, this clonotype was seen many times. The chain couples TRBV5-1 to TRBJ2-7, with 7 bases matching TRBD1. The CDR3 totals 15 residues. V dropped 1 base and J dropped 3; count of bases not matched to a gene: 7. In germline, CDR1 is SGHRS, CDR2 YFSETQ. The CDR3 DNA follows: TGCGCCAGCAGCTTGCTGATAGGGGGCATCTACGAGCAGTACTTC. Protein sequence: CASSLLIGGIYEQYF. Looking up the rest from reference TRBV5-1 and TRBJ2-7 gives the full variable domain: KAGVTQTPRYLIKTRGQQVTLSCSPISGHRSVSWYQQTPGQGLQFLFEYFSETQRNKGNFPGRFSGRQFSNSRSEMNVSTLELGDSALYLCASSLLIGGIYEQYFGPGTRLTVT.

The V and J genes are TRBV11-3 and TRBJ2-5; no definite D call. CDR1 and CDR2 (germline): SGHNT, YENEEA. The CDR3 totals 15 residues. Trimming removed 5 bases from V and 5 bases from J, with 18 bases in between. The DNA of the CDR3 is TGTGCCAGCAGCCCCGGATGGGGAACCGGGGAGACCCAGTACTTC. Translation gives CASSPGWGTGETQYF.

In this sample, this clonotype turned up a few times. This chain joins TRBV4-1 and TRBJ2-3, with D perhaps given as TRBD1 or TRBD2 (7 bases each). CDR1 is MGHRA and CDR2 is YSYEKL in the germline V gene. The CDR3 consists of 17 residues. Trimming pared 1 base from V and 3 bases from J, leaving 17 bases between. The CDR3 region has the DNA TGCGCCAGCAGCCAAGTAGTAGGGCAGGGGGGGACAGATACGCAGTATTTT. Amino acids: CASSQVVGQGGTDTQYF.

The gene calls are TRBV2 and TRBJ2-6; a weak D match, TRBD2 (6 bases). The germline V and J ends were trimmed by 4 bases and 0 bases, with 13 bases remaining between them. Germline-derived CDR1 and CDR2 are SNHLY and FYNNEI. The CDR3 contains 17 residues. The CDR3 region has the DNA TGTGCCAGCAGTGTTCAGGGACTTAGCTCTGGGGCCAACGTCCTGACTTTC. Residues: CASSVQGLSSGANVLTF.

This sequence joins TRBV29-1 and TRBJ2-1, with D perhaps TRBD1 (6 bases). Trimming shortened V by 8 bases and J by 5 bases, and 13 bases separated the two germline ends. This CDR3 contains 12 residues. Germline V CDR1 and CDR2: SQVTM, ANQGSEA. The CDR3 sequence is CSTYRADNEQFF. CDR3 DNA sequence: TGCAGCACCTACAGGGCGGACAATGAGCAGTTCTTC.

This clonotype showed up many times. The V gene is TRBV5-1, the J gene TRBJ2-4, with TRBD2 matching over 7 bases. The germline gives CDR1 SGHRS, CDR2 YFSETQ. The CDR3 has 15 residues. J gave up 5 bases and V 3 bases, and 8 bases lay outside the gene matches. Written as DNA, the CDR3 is TGCGCCAGCAGCTCCCATGCCAGCGGGGAAAACATTCAGTACTTC. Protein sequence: CASSSHASGENIQYF.

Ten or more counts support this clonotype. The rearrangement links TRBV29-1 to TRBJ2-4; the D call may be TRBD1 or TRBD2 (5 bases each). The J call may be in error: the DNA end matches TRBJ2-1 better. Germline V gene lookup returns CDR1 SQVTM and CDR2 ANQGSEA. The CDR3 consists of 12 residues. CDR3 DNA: TGCAGCGTTAAAACAGGTCCTGGAGGGCAGTTCTTC. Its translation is CSVKTGPGGQFF.

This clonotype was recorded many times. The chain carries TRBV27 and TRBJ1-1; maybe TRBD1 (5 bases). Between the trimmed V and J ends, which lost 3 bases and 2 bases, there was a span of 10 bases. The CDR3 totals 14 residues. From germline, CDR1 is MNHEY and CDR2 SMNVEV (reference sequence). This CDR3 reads CASSFEGRNTEAFF. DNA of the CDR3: TGTGCCAGCAGTTTCGAGGGGCGCAACACTGAAGCTTTCTTT.

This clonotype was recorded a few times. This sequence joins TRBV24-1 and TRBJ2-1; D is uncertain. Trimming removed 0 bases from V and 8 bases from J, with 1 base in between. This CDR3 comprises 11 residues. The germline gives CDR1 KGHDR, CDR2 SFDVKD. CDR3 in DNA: TGTGCCACCAGTGATTTGCATGAGCAGTTCTTC. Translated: CATSDLHEQFF.

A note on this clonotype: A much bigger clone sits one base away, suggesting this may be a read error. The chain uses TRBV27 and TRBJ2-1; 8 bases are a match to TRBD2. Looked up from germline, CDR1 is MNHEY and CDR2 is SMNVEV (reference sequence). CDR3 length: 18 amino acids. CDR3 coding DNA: TGTGCCAGCAGCCTGGGTCAGCGGGAGACCAGCTCCTACAATGGGCAGTTCTTC. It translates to CASSLGQRETSSYNGQFF.

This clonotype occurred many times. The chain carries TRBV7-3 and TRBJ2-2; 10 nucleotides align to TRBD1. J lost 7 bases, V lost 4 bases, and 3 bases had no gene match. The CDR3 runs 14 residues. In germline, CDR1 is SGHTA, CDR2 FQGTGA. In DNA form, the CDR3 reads TGTGCCAGCAGCTCGACAGGGGGCAACGGGGAGCTGTTTTTT. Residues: CASSSTGGNGELFF.

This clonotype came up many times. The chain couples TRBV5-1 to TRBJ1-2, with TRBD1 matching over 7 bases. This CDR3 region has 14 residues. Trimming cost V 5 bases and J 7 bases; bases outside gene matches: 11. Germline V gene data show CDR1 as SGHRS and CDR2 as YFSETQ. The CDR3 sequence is CASSPTGADRGYTF. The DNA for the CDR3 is TGCGCCAGCAGTCCAACAGGGGCTGATCGTGGCTACACCTTC.

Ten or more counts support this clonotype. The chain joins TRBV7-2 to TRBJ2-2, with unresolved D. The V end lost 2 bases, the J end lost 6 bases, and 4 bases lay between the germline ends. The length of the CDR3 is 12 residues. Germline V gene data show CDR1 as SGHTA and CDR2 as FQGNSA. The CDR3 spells CASSLPPGELFF. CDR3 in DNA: TGTGCCAGCAGCTTACCCCCCGGGGAGCTGTTTTTT.

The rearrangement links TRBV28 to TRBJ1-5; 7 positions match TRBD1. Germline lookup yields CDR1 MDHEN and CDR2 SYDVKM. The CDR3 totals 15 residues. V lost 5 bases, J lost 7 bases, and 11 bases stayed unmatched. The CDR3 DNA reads TGTGCCAGCAGTAAACGGAACAGGGGTAACCAGCCCCAGCATTTT. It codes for CASSKRNRGNQPQHF.

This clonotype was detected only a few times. CDR3 protein: CASSPGAGNEQFF. The CDR3 bases are TGTGCCAGCAGCCCCGGGGCTGGAAATGAGCAGTTCTTC. This chain links TRBV7-2 with TRBJ2-1, with D perhaps assigned TRBD1 or TRBD2 (5 bases each). The CDR3 spans 13 residues. From germline, CDR1 is SGHTA and CDR2 FQGNSA. V was clipped by 5 bases and J by 7 bases, with 12 bases between them. The variable domain in full, with the rest retrieved from reference TRBV7-2 and TRBJ2-1, is GAGVSQSPSNKVTEKGKDVELRCDPISGHTALYWYRQSLGQGLEFLIYFQGNSAPDKSGLPSDRFSAERTGGSVSTLTIQRTQQEDSAVYLCASSPGAGNEQFFGPGTRLTVL.

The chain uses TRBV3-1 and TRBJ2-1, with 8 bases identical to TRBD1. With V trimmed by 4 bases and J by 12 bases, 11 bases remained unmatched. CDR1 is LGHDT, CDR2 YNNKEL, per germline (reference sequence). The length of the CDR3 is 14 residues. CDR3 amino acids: CASSPGTGLSGQFF. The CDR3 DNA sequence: TGTGCCAGCAGCCCCGGGACAGGACTATCCGGGCAGTTCTTC.

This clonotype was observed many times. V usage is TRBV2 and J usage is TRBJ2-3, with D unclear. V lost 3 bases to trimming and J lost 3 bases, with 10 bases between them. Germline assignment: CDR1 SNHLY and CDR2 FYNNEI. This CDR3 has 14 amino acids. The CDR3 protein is CASSEHRPTDTQYF. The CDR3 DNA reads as TGTGCCAGCAGTGAGCACAGACCGACAGATACGCAGTATTTT.

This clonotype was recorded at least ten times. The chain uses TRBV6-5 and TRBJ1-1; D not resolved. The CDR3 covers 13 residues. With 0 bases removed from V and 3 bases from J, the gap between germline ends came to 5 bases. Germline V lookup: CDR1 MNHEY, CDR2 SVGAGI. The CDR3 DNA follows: TGTGCCAGCAGTTACTCCCAACACACTGAAGCTTTCTTT. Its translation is CASSYSQHTEAFF.

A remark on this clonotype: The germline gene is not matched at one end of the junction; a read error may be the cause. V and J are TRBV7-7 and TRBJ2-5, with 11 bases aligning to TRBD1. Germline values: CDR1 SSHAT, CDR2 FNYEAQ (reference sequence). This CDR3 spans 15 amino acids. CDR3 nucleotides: TGTGCTAGCAGCCCTCGGACAGGGGGCCTCGAGACCCAGTACTTC. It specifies CASSPRTGGLETQYF.

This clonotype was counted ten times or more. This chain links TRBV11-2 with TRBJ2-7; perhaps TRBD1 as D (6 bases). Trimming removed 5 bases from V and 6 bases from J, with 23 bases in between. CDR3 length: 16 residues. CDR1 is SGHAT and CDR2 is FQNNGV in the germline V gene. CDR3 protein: CASSRRQVSFRGEQYF. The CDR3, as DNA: TGTGCCAGCAGCCGGCGACAGGTTAGTTTTCGCGGCGAGCAGTACTTC. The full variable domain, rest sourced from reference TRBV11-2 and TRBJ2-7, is EAGVAQSPRYKIIEKRQSVAFWCNPISGHATLYWYQQILGQGPKLLIQFQNNGVVDDSQLPKDRFSAERLKGVDSTLKIQPAKLEDSAVYLCASSRRQVSFRGEQYFGPGTRLTVT.

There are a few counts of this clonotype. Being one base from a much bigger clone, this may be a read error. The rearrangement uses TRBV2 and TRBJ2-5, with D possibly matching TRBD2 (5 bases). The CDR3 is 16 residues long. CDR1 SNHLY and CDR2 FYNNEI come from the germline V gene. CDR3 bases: TGTGCCAGCAGTCCACCCCCCGGGAAGAACCAAGGGACCCAGTACTTC. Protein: CASSPPPGKNQGTQYF.